The clone carrying this T cell receptor (beta chain) was seen repeatedly, ten times or more. Antigen specificity is unknown. Deletions cut 1 base from V and 2 bases from J, with 6 bases between. The CDR3 is 14 residues long. This sample was taken from a study of T cell repertoires in cytomegalovirus infection. Across the study: CMV epitopes used comprised recently identified HLA-C-restricted ones and well-studied HLA-B-restricted ones. CMV infection together with matching HLA type was indicated by public TCR beta signatures. General study results and limits: Based on cumulative public TCR beta family frequency, carriers of CMV plus the relevant HLA were identified. Predominance within the ex vivo response was attributable to HLA-C-restricted CMV-specific TCR beta clonotypes.

A single record per CDR3 protein comes from TCRdb applying MiXCR to the reads. Here the sample spans roughly 200,000 distinct CDR3 sequences, around two fifths being singletons. The TCR sequence derives from a human donor in good health (CMV status not recorded). Some clones in this sample may be carry-over from other donors' samples. The V call is TRBV12-3 or TRBV12-4, the J call TRBJ2-1; D remains unclear. Sequenced here: CD8+ T cells from cultured PBMCs, sampled from culture after CMV antigen stimulation. CDR3 coding DNA: TGTGCCAGCAGTTTAGACAGTACCTACAATGAGCAGTTCTTC. Translated, it gives CASSLDSTYNEQFF.